What follows are 9 T cell receptor beta chains derived from one specimen sequenced in a study of Graves' ophthalmopathy and Graves' hyperthyroidism. Researchers took RNA transcripts and amplified TCR beta CDR3 regions from them. In the first round, RT-PCR was carried out with HTBI primers, and a multiplex PCR formed the second round. One entry per CDR3 protein results from TCRdb running MiXCR on the multiplex PCR reads. Of hundreds of thousands of distinct CDR3 sequences in the sample, about 20% were seen once. Sequencing input: peripheral blood. These TCRs come from a woman under 30 with stable Graves' hyperthyroidism. Some clones in this sample may be carry-over from other donors' samples.

This clonotype was observed a few times. This chain uses TRBV29-1 with TRBJ2-7, with D possibly TRBD1 on 6 matching bases. The CDR3 spans 12 residues. Germline V gene sequence: CDR1 SQVTM, CDR2 ANQGSEA. Deletions cut 3 bases from V and 6 bases from J, with 12 bases between. The CDR3 loop reads CSVDAGVAEQYF. The CDR3 coding sequence is TGCAGCGTTGATGCAGGGGTCGCCGAGCAGTACTTC.

This clonotype has a handful of counts. The chain employs TRBV5-1 and TRBJ2-7; possible D gene TRBD1, 5 bases. With 0 bases removed from V and 2 bases from J, the gap between germline ends came to 12 bases. The CDR3 totals 15 residues. From germline, CDR1 is SGHRS and CDR2 YFSETQ. The CDR3 protein is CASSLAGASAYEQYF. As DNA, the CDR3 is TGCGCCAGCAGCTTGGCTGGGGCGTCAGCCTACGAGCAGTACTTC.

This clonotype was found many times. The chain uses TRBV11-2 and TRBJ2-5; 7 nucleotides agree with TRBD2. V lost 3 bases to trimming and J lost 4 bases; unmatched junction nucleotides: 11. The V gene's germline CDR1 is SGHAT and CDR2 FQNNGV. The CDR3 loop spans 16 amino acids. The chain's CDR3 is CASSFTLLREVETQYF. The DNA of the CDR3 is TGTGCCAGCAGCTTTACTCTTCTCCGGGAGGTAGAGACCCAGTACTTC.

This clonotype occurred many times. The J gene is TRBJ2-5, the V gene TRBV2, with 7 nucleotides matching TRBD2. J gave up 4 bases and V 5 bases, and 7 bases lay outside the gene matches. This CDR3 comprises 14 residues. Germline V lookup: CDR1 SNHLY, CDR2 FYNNEI. CDR3 amino acids: CASSTRLASETQYF. CDR3 nucleotides: TGTGCCAGCAGTACCCGACTAGCCTCAGAGACCCAGTACTTC.

The V call is TRBV3-1, the J call TRBJ1-2, with D unresolved. The CDR3 is 13 residues long. Looked up from germline, CDR1 is LGHDT and CDR2 is YNNKEL (reference sequence). V gave up 5 bases and J gave up 7 bases, with 14 bases separating them. CDR3 protein: CASSATRGAGYTF. CDR3 sequence (DNA): TGTGCCAGCAGCGCTACCCGAGGAGCTGGCTACACCTTC.

This clonotype was counted at least ten times. The genes are TRBV10-3 and TRBJ2-7; tentatively, D is TRBD1 (5 bases). Germline CDR1 reads ENHRY; CDR2 reads SYGVKD. CDR3 length: 14 residues. Trimming cost V 5 bases and J 2 bases, with 13 bases left between them. As DNA, the CDR3 is TGTGCCATCAGTCAAGCGACAGCCGCCTACGAGCAGTACTTC. Protein sequence: CAISQATAAYEQYF.

This clonotype was seen repeatedly, ten times or more. CDR3 protein: CASIPRQGQETQYF. The CDR3 DNA sequence: TGTGCCAGTATCCCCCGACAGGGGCAAGAGACCCAGTACTTC. This chain links TRBV19 with TRBJ2-5; 8 positions match TRBD1. The germline CDR1 and CDR2 sequences are LNHDA and SQIVND (reference sequence). V lost 7 bases, J lost 2 bases, and 6 bases stayed unmatched. The CDR3 runs to 14 residues.

The gene calls are TRBV19 and TRBJ1-2; the match to TRBD1 covers 8 bases. The junction had 6 bases not matched to a gene; V was cut back by 10 bases and J by 8 bases. The germline V gene has CDR1 LNHDA and CDR2 SQIVND (reference sequence). There are 11 residues in the CDR3. The CDR3: CATRTGRGYTF. CDR3 DNA sequence: TGTGCCACCCGGACAGGGCGCGGCTACACCTTC.

The sample holds many counts of this clonotype. The rearrangement links TRBV12-3 or TRBV12-4 to TRBJ1-1; D is unclear. The CDR3 totals 10 residues. Deletions cut 4 bases from V and 8 bases from J, with 5 bases between. The chain's CDR3 is CASSYKEAFF. In DNA form, the CDR3 reads TGTGCCAGCAGTTATAAAGAAGCTTTCTTT.